The next 32 T cell receptor beta chains were all read from a single sample in a study of T cells after yellow fever vaccination. TCRdb passed the 5' RACE reads through MiXCR, listing each CDR3 protein once. The sample holds about 170,000 distinct CDR3 sequences, approximately 11% seen once. The sample here was CD8+ T cells sorted from PBMCs, taken 15 days after the yellow fever booster vaccination. The receptors were sampled from a man aged 18 to 29 who received the YFV17D yellow fever vaccine.

The chain links TRBV5-1 to TRBJ1-4; no clear D. With 2 bases removed from V and 0 bases from J, the gap between germline ends came to 11 bases. CDR3 length: 16 residues. CDR1 is SGHRS and CDR2 is YFSETQ in the germline V gene. The chain's CDR3 is CASSFLTLATNEKLFF. The CDR3 coding sequence is TGCGCCAGCAGCTTTTTGACGTTGGCAACTAATGAAAAACTGTTTTTT.

This clonotype was observed a handful of times. V usage is TRBV5-1 and J usage is TRBJ2-3; D may match TRBD1 or TRBD2 (5 bases each). There are 16 residues in the CDR3. Looked up from germline, CDR1 is SGHRS and CDR2 is YFSETQ. The germline V and J ends were trimmed by 1 base and 3 bases, with 15 bases remaining between them. The CDR3 DNA sequence: TGCGCCAGCAGCTTGAGAGGGGCCCCTAGGACAGATACGCAGTATTTT. It yields the protein CASSLRGAPRTDTQYF.

The chain has TRBV6-2 or TRBV6-3 and TRBJ1-1; D unclear. V gave up 6 bases and J gave up 5 bases, with 19 bases separating them. The CDR3 runs 15 residues. CDR1 and CDR2 (germline): MNHEY, SVGEGT. For the CDR3, the DNA is TGTGCCAGCAGGTCGCTGGAGGGAGGATGGACTGAAGCTTTCTTT. This sequence encodes CASRSLEGGWTEAFF.

J is TRBJ1-1 and V is TRBV2, with a tentative D call TRBD1 (5 bases). V shed 9 bases and J shed 7 bases, with 21 bases lying between them. Germline V lookup: CDR1 SNHLY, CDR2 FYNNEI. The CDR3 contains 14 residues. The CDR3 DNA reads TGTGCCAGAAGGAACCGGGGGGAGGATGGTGAAGCTTTCTTT. Translated, it gives CARRNRGEDGEAFF.

This clonotype was picked up a small number of times. This chain links TRBV5-4 with TRBJ1-1; D uncertain. CDR1 and CDR2 from the germline V gene are SGHNT and YYREEE (reference sequence). The V end was cut by 0 bases, the J end by 1 base, with 7 bases between. The CDR3 runs 14 residues. CDR3 sequence: CASSLEVANTEAFF. In nucleotides, the CDR3 is TGTGCCAGCAGCTTGGAAGTAGCGAACACTGAAGCTTTCTTT.

The J gene is TRBJ1-2, the V gene TRBV7-6, with D possibly being TRBD1 (6 bases). Germline V CDR1 and CDR2: SGHVS, FNYEAQ. The CDR3 loop spans 13 amino acids. Trimming cost V 1 base and J 8 bases, with 11 bases left between them. The CDR3, as DNA: TGTGCCAGCAGCTTAGGGGGGCTGGAGGGCTACACCTTC. This gives the protein CASSLGGLEGYTF.

This clonotype appeared once. V and J are TRBV5-4 and TRBJ1-1, with 7 bases fitting TRBD1. Germline CDR1 and CDR2: SGHNT and YYREEE (reference sequence). Trimming at V came to 0 bases and at J to 6 bases, leaving 8 bases not matched to a gene. This CDR3 spans 15 amino acids. CDR3 amino acids: CASSLVGRGFSEAFF. CDR3 sequence (DNA): TGTGCCAGCAGCTTGGTGGGCAGGGGGTTTTCTGAAGCTTTCTTT.

This clonotype has a handful of counts. V gene TRBV15 combines with J gene TRBJ2-7; 7 nucleotides match TRBD2. Trimming at V came to 3 bases and at J to 3 bases, leaving 8 bases not matched to a gene. In germline, CDR1 is LNHNV, CDR2 YYDKDF (reference sequence). CDR3 length: 15 residues. The CDR3 region is CATSSTGTTVYEQYF. CDR3 nucleotide sequence: TGTGCCACCAGCAGCACCGGGACTACGGTCTACGAGCAGTACTTC.

This sequence joins TRBV29-1 and TRBJ2-7; D may be TRBD2 (5 bases). The CDR3 covers 14 residues. Trimming shortened V by 4 bases and J by 2 bases, and 15 bases separated the two germline ends. The germline CDR1 and CDR2 sequences are SQVTM and ANQGSEA. CDR3 nucleotides: TGCAGCGTTGTTGGACTCAGCCCGACCTACGAGCAGTACTTC. Translating it yields CSVVGLSPTYEQYF.

This clonotype has just a few counts. This sequence joins TRBV12-3 or TRBV12-4 and TRBJ1-1, with D possibly being TRBD1 (6 bases). The length of the CDR3 is 16 residues. Trimming pared 4 bases from V and 0 bases from J, leaving 15 bases between. CDR3 DNA: TGTGCCAGCAGTTCCCCGTGGACAGAGATGAACACTGAAGCTTTCTTT. The encoded protein is CASSSPWTEMNTEAFF.

This clonotype has just a few counts. The rearrangement links TRBV3-1 to TRBJ2-7; the D is unclear. V lost 0 bases to trimming and J lost 0 bases, with 6 bases between them. The CDR3 is made up of 14 amino acids. Germline V lookup: CDR1 LGHDT, CDR2 YNNKEL (reference sequence). The CDR3 DNA reads as TGTGCCAGCAGCCAAGAAGGGCTCTCCTACGAGCAGTACTTC. Its protein is CASSQEGLSYEQYF.

The chain joins TRBV11-2 to TRBJ2-3, with 9 bases that match TRBD1. The CDR3 has 16 residues. The germline V gene encodes CDR1 SGHAT and CDR2 FQNNGV. V was clipped by 5 bases and J by 2 bases; unmatched bases: 8. In DNA, the CDR3 is TGTGCCAGCAGCCAGTGGACAGGGGTGTACACAGATACGCAGTATTTT. The encoded protein is CASSQWTGVYTDTQYF. Combining the CDR3 with reference TRBV11-2 and TRBJ2-3 gives the whole variable domain EAGVAQSPRYKIIEKRQSVAFWCNPISGHATLYWYQQILGQGPKLLIQFQNNGVVDDSQLPKDRFSAERLKGVDSTLKIQPAKLEDSAVYLCASSQWTGVYTDTQYFGPGTRLTVL.

A word on this clonotype: A much larger clone sits a single nucleotide away, making a read error possible. V and J are TRBV5-1 and TRBJ2-5; weak D call: TRBD2 (6 bases). The CDR3 length is 17 residues. Germline V gene data show CDR1 as SGHRS and CDR2 as YFSETQ. The CDR3 DNA sequence: TGCGCCAGCAGCTCGTCAGGCATGACTAGGCTACAAGAGACCAAGTACTTC. Encoded protein: CASSSSGMTRLQETKYF. The entire variable domain, with the rest obtained from reference TRBV5-1 and TRBJ2-5, is as follows: KAGVTQTPRYLIKTRGQQVTLSCSPISGHRSVSWYQQTPGQGLQFLFEYFSETQRNKGNFPGRFSGRQFSNSRSEMNVSTLELGDSALYLCASSSSGMTRLQETKYFGPGTRLLVL.

This clonotype was seen a handful of times. The chain carries TRBV12-5 and TRBJ1-2; 7 nucleotides match TRBD1. Germline V gene data show CDR1 as LGHNT and CDR2 as FRNRAP. Trimming cost V 6 bases and J 8 bases; bases outside gene matches: 9. This CDR3 is 13 amino acids long. CDR3 region: CASGPNHRGGYTF. The CDR3 coding sequence is TGTGCTAGTGGACCGAATCACAGGGGCGGCTACACCTTC.

This clonotype was picked up a small number of times. The gene calls are TRBV7-9 and TRBJ2-5; 14 bases fit TRBD2. Germline V gene lookup returns CDR1 SEHNR and CDR2 FQNEAQ (reference sequence). The CDR3 loop spans 16 amino acids. The V gene end was trimmed by 7 bases and the J gene end by 2 bases; junction bases not matched to a gene: 6. The CDR3 DNA sequence: TGTGCCAGCACCTGGACTAGCGGGGGGAATCAAGAGACCCAGTACTTC. Protein product: CASTWTSGGNQETQYF.

The rearrangement joins TRBV2 to TRBJ2-7, with D perhaps TRBD1 (6 bases). V was trimmed by 6 bases and J by 4 bases, leaving 10 bases between them. Per the germline V gene, CDR1 is SNHLY and CDR2 is FYNNEI. This CDR3 has 12 residues. The CDR3 nucleotides read TGTGCCAGCAGGGCAGACAGGTACGAGCAGTACTTC. It encodes CASRADRYEQYF.

Of note for this clonotype: This sequence may be a read error, since a much larger clone differs from it by one base. The chain is built from TRBV5-1 and TRBJ2-5; D possibly matches TRBD1 or TRBD2 (6 bases each). The V gene lost 6 bases and the J gene lost 2 bases, with 11 bases spanning the gap. The CDR3 runs to 13 residues. The germline gives CDR1 SGHRS, CDR2 YFSETQ. The CDR3 sequence is CASNGGFQETQYF. CDR3 nucleotide sequence: TGCGCCAGCAACGGGGGCTTTCAAGAGACCCAGTACTTC.

This clonotype was recorded a few times. The gene calls are TRBV6-5 and TRBJ2-3, with D possibly TRBD1 on 6 matching bases. Trimming left V 6 bases short and J 1 base short, with 14 bases between. Germline-derived CDR1 and CDR2 are MNHEY and SVGAGI. The CDR3 contains 15 residues. The CDR3 bases are TGTGCCAGCAGATTCAGGACAGCGGGCACAGATACGCAGTATTTT. This encodes CASRFRTAGTDTQYF.

This clonotype appeared a few times. The DNA for the CDR3 is TGTGCCAGCAGTTTCGCGGGGGTTAGCACAGATACGCAGTATTTT. This translates into CASSFAGVSTDTQYF. The chain couples TRBV12-3 or TRBV12-4 to TRBJ2-3; 7 bases align to TRBD2. The CDR3 is made up of 15 amino acids. Trimming cost V 3 bases and J 0 bases; bases outside gene matches: 3.

The rearrangement uses TRBV19 and TRBJ2-2, with D perhaps matching TRBD2 (5 bases). The CDR3 is 13 residues long. V lost 1 base, J lost 7 bases, and 7 bases lay in between. Looked up from germline, CDR1 is LNHDA and CDR2 is SQIVND (reference sequence). The CDR3 DNA reads TGTGCCAGTAGTATAGCCGGAGGCGGGGAGCTGTTTTTT. It encodes CASSIAGGGELFF.

This clonotype came up a few times. This chain joins TRBV29-1 and TRBJ1-1; no clear D. Germline loops: CDR1 SQVTM, CDR2 ANQGSEA. The length of the CDR3 is 10 residues. Trimming cost V 4 bases and J 6 bases, with 6 bases left between them. The CDR3 loop reads CSVVESEAFF. CDR3 in DNA: TGCAGCGTTGTAGAATCTGAAGCTTTCTTT. Full variable domain (missing parts from reference TRBV29-1 and TRBJ1-1): SAVISQKPSRDICQRGTSLTIQCQVDSQVTMMFWYRQQPGQSLTLIATANQGSEATYESGFVIDKFPISRPNLTFSTLTVSNMSPEDSSIYLCSVVESEAFFGQGTRLTVV.

In this sample, this clonotype turned up a few times. The rearrangement links TRBV5-6 to TRBJ1-5, with no clear D. Between the trimmed V and J ends, which lost 4 bases and 6 bases, there was a span of 14 bases. Germline V gene data show CDR1 as SGHDT and CDR2 as YYEEEE. The CDR3 is made up of 14 amino acids. The CDR3 spells CASSLVNLGQPQHF. CDR3 DNA: TGTGCCAGCAGCCTCGTAAATTTAGGTCAGCCCCAGCATTTT.

This clonotype turned up a few times. The genes are TRBV6-2 or TRBV6-3 and TRBJ2-1; D perhaps matches TRBD2 (5 bases). V gave up 6 bases and J gave up 7 bases, with 16 bases separating them. CDR3 length equals 14 residues. Germline lookup yields CDR1 MNHEY and CDR2 SVGEGT. Here the CDR3 DNA reads TGTGCCAGCAGGAGCGTTTCGGGGATAAATGAGCAGTTCTTC. Its protein is CASRSVSGINEQFF.

This clonotype was found many times. The chain uses TRBV12-3 or TRBV12-4 and TRBJ2-5, with D possibly matching TRBD2 (5 bases). The CDR3 extends over 14 amino acids. V was cut by 3 bases and J by 1 base, with 9 bases left in between. As DNA, the CDR3 is TGTGCCAGCAGTTTCGAGGGCAGCCAAGAGACCCAGTACTTC. The encoded protein is CASSFEGSQETQYF.

This chain joins TRBV5-1 and TRBJ2-5, with D unclear. The CDR3 runs to 14 residues. Germline CDR1 reads SGHRS; CDR2 reads YFSETQ. The V end was cut by 0 bases, the J end by 3 bases, with 9 bases between. In nucleotides, the CDR3 is TGCGCCAGCAGCTTGGCCGGCAGAAAAGAGACCCAGTACTTC. This encodes CASSLAGRKETQYF.

Only a few counts were recorded for this clonotype. CDR3 region: CASTGQGYFEQYF. CDR3 bases: TGTGCCAGCACCGGACAGGGGTATTTCGAGCAGTACTTC. The chain carries TRBV11-2 and TRBJ2-7, with 9 bases aligning to TRBD1. This CDR3 is 13 amino acids long. Germline V gene lookup returns CDR1 SGHAT and CDR2 FQNNGV. The V and J ends lost 7 bases and 6 bases, in that order; junction bases with no gene match: 7.

This clonotype occurred a few times. V and J are TRBV6-2 or TRBV6-3 and TRBJ2-7, with D tentatively TRBD1 (6 bases). Germline CDR1 reads MNHEY; CDR2 reads SVGEGT. V shed 6 bases and J shed 4 bases, with 16 bases lying between them. The CDR3 extends over 14 amino acids. CDR3 region: CASSQQGIGYEQYV. Here the CDR3 DNA reads TGTGCCAGCAGCCAACAGGGAATAGGTTACGAGCAGTACGTC.

The table lists this clonotype with a few counts. The chain links TRBV7-2 to TRBJ2-1, with TRBD2 matching over 11 bases. V was clipped by 6 bases and J by 8 bases; unmatched bases: 12. Germline assignment: CDR1 SGHTA and CDR2 FQGNSA. The CDR3 extends over 16 amino acids. The CDR3 loop reads CASSTGTSGAGDEQFF. DNA of the CDR3: TGTGCCAGCAGTACCGGGACTAGCGGAGCTGGCGATGAGCAGTTCTTC.

This clonotype was detected only a few times. This chain uses TRBV29-1 with TRBJ1-4, with D possibly being TRBD1 (5 bases). Trimming removed 4 bases from V and 5 bases from J, with 11 bases in between. CDR3 length: 13 amino acids. Germline CDR1 SQVTM, CDR2 ANQGSEA. As DNA, the CDR3 is TGCAGCGTTGGAGGGGCGCAAAATGAAAAACTGTTTTTT. It encodes CSVGGAQNEKLFF.

The CDR3 here is CASSFRGGAYNEQFF. DNA for the CDR3: TGTGCCAGCAGCTTCCGCGGGGGGGCCTACAATGAGCAGTTCTTC. This chain joins TRBV7-3 and TRBJ2-1; 9 nucleotides agree with TRBD2. The CDR3 loop spans 15 amino acids. Looked up from germline, CDR1 is SGHTA and CDR2 is FQGTGA. V lost 3 bases to trimming and J lost 2 bases; unmatched junction nucleotides: 2.

V usage is TRBV7-2 and J usage is TRBJ2-3, with a possible D match to TRBD2 (6 bases). The CDR3 length is 16 residues. The germline V gene has CDR1 SGHTA and CDR2 FQGNSA. The ends were cut back, 3 bases at V and 0 bases at J, with 13 bases in the middle. CDR3 in amino acids: CASSFYPGTSTDTQYF. CDR3 nucleotide sequence: TGTGCCAGCAGCTTTTATCCAGGGACTAGCACAGATACGCAGTATTTT.

The chain combines TRBV29-1 with TRBJ1-2; 7 nucleotides match TRBD1. Germline CDR1 reads SQVTM; CDR2 reads ANQGSEA. The CDR3 runs 12 residues. V was pared by 3 bases and J by 8 bases, with 6 bases of the junction left unmatched. In DNA form, the CDR3 reads TGCAGCGTTGACCGAGGGGGCGAGGGCTACACCTTC. Its translation: CSVDRGGEGYTF.